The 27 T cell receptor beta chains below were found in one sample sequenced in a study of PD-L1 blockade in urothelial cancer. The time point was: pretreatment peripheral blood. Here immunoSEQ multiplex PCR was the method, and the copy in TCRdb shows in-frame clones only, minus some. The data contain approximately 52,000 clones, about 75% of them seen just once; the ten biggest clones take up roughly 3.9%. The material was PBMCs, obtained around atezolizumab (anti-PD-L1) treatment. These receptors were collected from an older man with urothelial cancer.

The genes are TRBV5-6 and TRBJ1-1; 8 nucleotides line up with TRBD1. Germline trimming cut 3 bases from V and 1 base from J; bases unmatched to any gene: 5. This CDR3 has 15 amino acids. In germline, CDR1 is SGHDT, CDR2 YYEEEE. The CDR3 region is CASSSRTGRNTEAFF. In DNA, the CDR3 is TGTGCCAGCAGCTCTCGGACAGGGCGGAACACTGAAGCTTTCTTT.

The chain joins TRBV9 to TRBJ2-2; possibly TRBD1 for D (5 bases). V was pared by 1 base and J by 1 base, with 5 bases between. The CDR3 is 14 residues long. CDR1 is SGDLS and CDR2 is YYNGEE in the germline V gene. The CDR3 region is CASSVQGNTGELFF. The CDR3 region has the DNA TGTGCCAGCAGCGTACAGGGGAACACCGGGGAGCTGTTTTTT.

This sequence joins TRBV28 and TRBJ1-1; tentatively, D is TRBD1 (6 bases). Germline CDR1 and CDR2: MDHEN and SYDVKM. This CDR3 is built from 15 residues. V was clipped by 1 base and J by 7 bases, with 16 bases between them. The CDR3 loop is CASSLYNGQPLEAFF. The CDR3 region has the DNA TGTGCCAGCAGTTTATACAACGGACAGCCCCTTGAAGCTTTCTTT.

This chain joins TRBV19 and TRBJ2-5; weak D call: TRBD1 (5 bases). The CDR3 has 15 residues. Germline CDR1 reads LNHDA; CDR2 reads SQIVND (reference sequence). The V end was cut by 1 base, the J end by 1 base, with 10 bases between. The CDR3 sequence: CASSIGQGIQETQYF. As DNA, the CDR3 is TGTGCCAGTAGTATAGGGCAGGGCATCCAAGAGACCCAGTACTTC.

The CDR3 sequence is CASSSRQDLYEQYF. The CDR3 region has the DNA TGTGCCAGCAGCTCCCGACAGGACCTCTACGAGCAGTACTTC. The chain combines TRBV11-1 with TRBJ2-7; tentative D call: TRBD1 (6 bases). V gave up 4 bases and J gave up 3 bases, with 13 bases separating them. CDR3 length equals 14 residues. The V gene's germline CDR1 is SGHAT and CDR2 FQDESV (reference sequence).

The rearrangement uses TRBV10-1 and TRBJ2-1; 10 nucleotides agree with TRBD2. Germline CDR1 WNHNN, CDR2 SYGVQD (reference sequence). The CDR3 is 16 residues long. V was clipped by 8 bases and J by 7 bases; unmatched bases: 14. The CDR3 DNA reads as TGCGCCAGCTCAGACATCCTAGCGGGAGTTTGTAATGAGCAGTTCTTC. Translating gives CASSDILAGVCNEQFF.

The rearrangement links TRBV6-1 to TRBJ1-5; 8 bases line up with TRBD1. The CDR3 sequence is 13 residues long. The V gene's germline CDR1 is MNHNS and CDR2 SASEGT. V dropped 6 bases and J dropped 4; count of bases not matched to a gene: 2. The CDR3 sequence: CASRGQENQPQHF. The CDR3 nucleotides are TGTGCCAGCAGGGGACAGGAGAATCAGCCCCAGCATTTT.

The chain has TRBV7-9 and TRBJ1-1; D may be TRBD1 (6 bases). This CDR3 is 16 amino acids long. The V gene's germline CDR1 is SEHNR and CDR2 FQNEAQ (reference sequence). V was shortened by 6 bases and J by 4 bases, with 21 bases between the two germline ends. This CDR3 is CASSEAPGEGSTEAFF. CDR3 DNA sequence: TGTGCCAGCAGTGAGGCGCCAGGGGAGGGGAGCACTGAAGCTTTCTTT. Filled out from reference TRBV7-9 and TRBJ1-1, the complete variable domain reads DTGVSQNPRHKITKRGQNVTFRCDPISEHNRLYWYRQTLGQGPEFLTYFQNEAQLEKSRLLSDRFSAERPKGSFSTLEIQRTEQGDSAMYLCASSEAPGEGSTEAFFGQGTRLTVV.

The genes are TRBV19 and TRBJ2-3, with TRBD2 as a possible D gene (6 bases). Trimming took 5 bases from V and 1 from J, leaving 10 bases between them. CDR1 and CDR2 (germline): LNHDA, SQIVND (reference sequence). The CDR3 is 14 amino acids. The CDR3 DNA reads TGTGCCAGTAGTCCGGGACTTGGCACAGATACGCAGTATTTT. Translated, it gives CASSPGLGTDTQYF.

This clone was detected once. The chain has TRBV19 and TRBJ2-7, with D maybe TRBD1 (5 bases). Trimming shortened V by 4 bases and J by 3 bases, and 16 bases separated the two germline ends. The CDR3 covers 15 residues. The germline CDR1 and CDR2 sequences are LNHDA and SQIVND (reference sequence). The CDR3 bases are TGTGCCAGTAGTAAAGGGGTTGCGATGAACTACGAGCAGTACTTC. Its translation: CASSKGVAMNYEQYF.

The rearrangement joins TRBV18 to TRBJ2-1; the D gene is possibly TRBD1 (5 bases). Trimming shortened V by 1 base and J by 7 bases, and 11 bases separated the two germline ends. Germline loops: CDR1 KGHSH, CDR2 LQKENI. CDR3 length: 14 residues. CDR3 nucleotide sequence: TGTGCCAGCTCACCACGTACAGGAGAAAATGAGCAGTTCTTC. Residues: CASSPRTGENEQFF.

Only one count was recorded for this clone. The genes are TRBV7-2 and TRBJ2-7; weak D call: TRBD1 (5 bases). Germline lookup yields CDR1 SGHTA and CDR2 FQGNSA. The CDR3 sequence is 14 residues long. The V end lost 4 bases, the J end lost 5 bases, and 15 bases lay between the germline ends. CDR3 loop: CASSYGHGSDEQYF. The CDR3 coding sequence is TGTGCCAGCAGCTACGGACATGGGTCCGACGAGCAGTACTTC.

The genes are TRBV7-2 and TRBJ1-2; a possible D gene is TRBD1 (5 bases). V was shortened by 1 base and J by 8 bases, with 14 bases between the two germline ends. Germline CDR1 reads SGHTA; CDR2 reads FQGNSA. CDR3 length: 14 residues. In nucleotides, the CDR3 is TGTGCCAGCAGCTTAGATTGGGCAGGGAACGGCTACACCTTC. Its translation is CASSLDWAGNGYTF.

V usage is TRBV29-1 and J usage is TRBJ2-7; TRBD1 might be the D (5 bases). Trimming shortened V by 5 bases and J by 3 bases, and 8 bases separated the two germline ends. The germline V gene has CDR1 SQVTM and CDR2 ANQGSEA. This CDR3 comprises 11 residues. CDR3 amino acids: CSVYRSYEQYF. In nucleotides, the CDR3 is TGCAGCGTTTACAGGAGCTACGAGCAGTACTTC.

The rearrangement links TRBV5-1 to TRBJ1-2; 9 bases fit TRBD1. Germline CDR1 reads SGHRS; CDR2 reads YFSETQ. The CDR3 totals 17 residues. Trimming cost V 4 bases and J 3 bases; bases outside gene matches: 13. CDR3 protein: CASSPKTTRDRDYGYTF. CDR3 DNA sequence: TGCGCCAGCAGCCCTAAAACGACCCGGGACAGGGACTATGGCTACACCTTC.

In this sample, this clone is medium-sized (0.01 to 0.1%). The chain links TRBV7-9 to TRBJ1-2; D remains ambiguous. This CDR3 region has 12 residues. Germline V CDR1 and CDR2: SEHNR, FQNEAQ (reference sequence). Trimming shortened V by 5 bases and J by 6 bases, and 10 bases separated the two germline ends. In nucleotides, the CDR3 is TGTGCCAGCAGCCCAGAGCGGGATGGCTACACCTTC. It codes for CASSPERDGYTF.

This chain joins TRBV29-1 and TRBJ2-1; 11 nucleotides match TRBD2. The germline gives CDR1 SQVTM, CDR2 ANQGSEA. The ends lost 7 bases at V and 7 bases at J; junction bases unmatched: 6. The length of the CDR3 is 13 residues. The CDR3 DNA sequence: TGCAGCGGCCGGGGACTAGCGGCAAATGAGCAGTTCTTC. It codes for CSGRGLAANEQFF.

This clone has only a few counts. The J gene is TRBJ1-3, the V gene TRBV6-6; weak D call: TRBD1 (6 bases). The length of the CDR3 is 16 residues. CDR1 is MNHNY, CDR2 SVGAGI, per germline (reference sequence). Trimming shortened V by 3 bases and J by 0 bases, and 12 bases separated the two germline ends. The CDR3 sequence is CASSYAGASSGNTIYF. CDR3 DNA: TGTGCCAGCAGTTATGCAGGGGCCTCCTCTGGAAACACCATATATTTT.

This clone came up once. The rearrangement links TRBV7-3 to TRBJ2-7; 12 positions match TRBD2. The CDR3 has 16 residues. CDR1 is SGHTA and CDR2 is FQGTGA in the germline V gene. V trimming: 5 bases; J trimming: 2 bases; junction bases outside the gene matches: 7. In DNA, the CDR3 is TGTGCCAGCAGCCTAATGCTAGCGGGAGGGGCCTACGAGCAGTACTTC. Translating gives CASSLMLAGGAYEQYF.

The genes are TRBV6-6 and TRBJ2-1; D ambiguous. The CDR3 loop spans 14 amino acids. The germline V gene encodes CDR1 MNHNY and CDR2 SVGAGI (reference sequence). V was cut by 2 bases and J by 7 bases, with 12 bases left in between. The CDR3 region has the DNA TGTGCCAGCAGTTACGAGGAGAGGTTTAATGAGCAGTTCTTC. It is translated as CASSYEERFNEQFF.

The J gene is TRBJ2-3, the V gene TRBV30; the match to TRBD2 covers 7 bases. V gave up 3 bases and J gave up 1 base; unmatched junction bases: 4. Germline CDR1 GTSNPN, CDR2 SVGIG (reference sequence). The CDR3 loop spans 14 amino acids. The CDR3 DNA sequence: TGTGCCTGGAGCTGGGGGAGGGGCACAGATACGCAGTATTTT. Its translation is CAWSWGRGTDTQYF.

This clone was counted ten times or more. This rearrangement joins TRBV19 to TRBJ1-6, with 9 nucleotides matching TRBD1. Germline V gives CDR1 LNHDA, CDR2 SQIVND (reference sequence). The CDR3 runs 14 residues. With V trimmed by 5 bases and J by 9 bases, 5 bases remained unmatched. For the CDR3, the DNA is TGTGCCAGTAGTCCGAGACAGGGGGGTTCACCCCTCCACTTT. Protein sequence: CASSPRQGGSPLHF.

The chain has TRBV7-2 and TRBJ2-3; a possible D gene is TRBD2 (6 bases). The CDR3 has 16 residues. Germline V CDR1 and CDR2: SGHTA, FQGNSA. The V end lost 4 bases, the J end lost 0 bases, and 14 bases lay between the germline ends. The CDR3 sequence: CASSSQPSASTDTQYF. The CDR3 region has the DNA TGTGCCAGCAGCTCGCAGCCTAGCGCTAGCACAGATACGCAGTATTTT.

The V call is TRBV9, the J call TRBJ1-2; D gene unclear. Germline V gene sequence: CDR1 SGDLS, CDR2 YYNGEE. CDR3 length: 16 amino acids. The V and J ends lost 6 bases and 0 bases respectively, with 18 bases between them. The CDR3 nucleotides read TGTGCCAGCACCTCCAATCCGGTAATAGCTAACTATGGCTACACCTTC. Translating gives CASTSNPVIANYGYTF.

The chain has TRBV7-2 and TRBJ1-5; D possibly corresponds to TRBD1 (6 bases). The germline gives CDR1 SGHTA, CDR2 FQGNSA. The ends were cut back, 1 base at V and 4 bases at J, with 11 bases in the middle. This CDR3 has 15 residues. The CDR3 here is CASSLVRTDNQPQHF. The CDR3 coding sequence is TGTGCCAGCAGCTTAGTTAGGACAGATAATCAGCCCCAGCATTTT.

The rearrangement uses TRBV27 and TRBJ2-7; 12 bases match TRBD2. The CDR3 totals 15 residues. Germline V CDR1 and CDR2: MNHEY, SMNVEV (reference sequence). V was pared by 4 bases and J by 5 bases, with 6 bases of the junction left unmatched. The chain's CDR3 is CASSSTSGGFDEQYF. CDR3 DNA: TGTGCCAGCAGTTCGACTAGCGGGGGATTCGACGAGCAGTACTTC.

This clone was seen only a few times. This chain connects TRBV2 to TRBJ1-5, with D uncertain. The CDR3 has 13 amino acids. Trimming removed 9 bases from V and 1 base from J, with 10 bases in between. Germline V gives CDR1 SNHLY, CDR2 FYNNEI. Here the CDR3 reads CASNLESNQPQHF. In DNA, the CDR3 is TGTGCCAGTAACCTAGAGAGCAATCAGCCCCAGCATTTT.